The 14 T cell receptor beta chains given below trace back to one sample, sequenced in a study of CD8 T cells in ankylosing spondylitis. In TCRdb, the 5' RACE reads were re-called with MiXCR into one record per CDR3 protein. The data contain approximately 250,000 distinct CDR3 sequences, roughly 8% of them singletons. The specimen was blood, either unsorted or a sorted T cell fraction (not recorded which). These receptor sequences come from a female donor with ankylosing spondylitis or in good health (not recorded which).

This clonotype has at least ten counts. The rearrangement links TRBV4-3 to TRBJ2-1; weak D call: TRBD2 (6 bases). Germline V gene data show CDR1 as LGHNA and CDR2 as YSLEER. The length of the CDR3 is 15 residues. V lost 0 bases, J lost 3 bases, and 9 bases lay in between. The DNA of the CDR3 is TGCGCCAGCAGCCAAGATGTGGGACTCTACAATGAGCAGTTCTTC. Its protein product is CASSQDVGLYNEQFF.

This clonotype was observed many times. The chain couples TRBV12-3 or TRBV12-4 to TRBJ2-7; D might be TRBD2 (6 bases). The germline V and J ends were trimmed by 2 bases and 6 bases, with 8 bases remaining between them. The CDR3 is 12 residues long. The CDR3 nucleotides are TGTGCCAGCAGTTTAAGGAGGGTCGAGCAGTACTTC. Translation gives CASSLRRVEQYF.

This clonotype was seen ten or more times. The chain joins TRBV5-1 to TRBJ2-7; 9 positions agree with TRBD2. CDR3 length equals 19 residues. V shed 0 bases, J shed 3 bases, and the junction held 16 bases outside the gene matches. Germline V gene sequence: CDR1 SGHRS, CDR2 YFSETQ. Here the CDR3 reads CASSLGPQHSGSPLYEQYF. The CDR3 coding sequence is TGCGCCAGCAGCTTGGGCCCTCAGCATAGCGGGAGTCCTCTCTACGAGCAGTACTTC.

With respect to this clonotype: Compared with germline, one end of the junction differs, possibly owing to a read error. CDR3 region: CASSFDRGVVTAAFF. The CDR3 DNA is TGTGCCAGCAGCTTCGACAGGGGAGTGGTCACTGCAGCTTTCTTT. V is TRBV7-2 and J is TRBJ1-1, with 8 positions matching TRBD1. Germline-derived CDR1 and CDR2 are SGHTA and FQGNSA. The CDR3 contains 15 residues.

This clonotype was picked up many times. CDR3 region: CASSKGSAGELFF. The CDR3 nucleotides are TGTGCCAGCAGCAAGGGGTCAGCGGGGGAGCTGTTTTTT. This chain connects TRBV12-3 or TRBV12-4 to TRBJ2-2; a weak D match, TRBD1 (5 bases). Trimming stripped 6 bases from V and 8 bases from J, with 13 bases between. CDR3 length equals 13 residues.

This clonotype was detected many times. The V and J genes are TRBV14 and TRBJ2-5; no firm D call. CDR1 SGHDN and CDR2 FVKESK come from the germline V gene. CDR3 size: 12 residues. V shed 4 bases and J shed 13 bases, with 16 bases lying between them. CDR3 DNA sequence: TGTGCCAGCAGCCCAGGTGGACCGACGAGGTACTTC. This encodes CASSPGGPTRYF.

This clonotype appeared many times. V gene TRBV19 combines with J gene TRBJ2-1, with 9 bases that match TRBD1. The length of the CDR3 is 15 residues. The ends lost 6 bases at V and 0 bases at J; junction bases unmatched: 3. Germline assignment: CDR1 LNHDA and CDR2 SQIVND (reference sequence). Here the CDR3 DNA reads TGTGCCAGTAGCCAGACAGGGGGCTCCTACAATGAGCAGTTCTTC. It translates to CASSQTGGSYNEQFF.

In its sample, this clonotype was seen many times. V is TRBV20-1 and J is TRBJ2-1; unclear D gene. The CDR3 runs to 12 residues. The germline V gene encodes CDR1 DFQATT and CDR2 SNEGSKA (reference sequence). Trimming removed 2 bases at V and 6 bases at J, with 8 bases between. Here the CDR3 DNA reads TGCAGTGCTAGAATAGGACCCAATGAGCAGTTCTTC. As protein: CSARIGPNEQFF.

This clonotype was observed a handful of times. The CDR3 is CASSSPRSSYEQYF. The CDR3 nucleotides read TGTGCCAGCAGCTCTCCTAGGAGCTCCTACGAGCAGTACTTC. The rearrangement links TRBV7-9 to TRBJ2-7; D uncertain. The V gene lost 4 bases and the J gene lost 0 bases, with 10 bases spanning the gap. CDR3 length: 14 amino acids. The germline V gene has CDR1 SEHNR and CDR2 FQNEAQ (reference sequence).

In its sample, this clonotype was seen many times. The junction departs from the called germline gene at one end, perhaps through a read error. The chain combines TRBV7-2 with TRBJ2-7, with 7 bases identical to TRBD1. Germline loops: CDR1 SGHTA, CDR2 FQGNSA. This CDR3 has 14 amino acids. CDR3 sequence: CASSLNRGSSEQYF. The CDR3 region has the DNA TGTGCCAGCAGCTTGAACAGGGGATCCTCCGAGCAGTACTTC.

In regard to this clonotype: This may be a read error: a much more frequent sequence differs by one nucleotide. The chain is built from TRBV5-1 and TRBJ2-6; D call uncertain. The CDR3 totals 15 residues. CDR1 SGHRS and CDR2 YFSETQ come from the germline V gene. V lost 2 bases and J 8 bases, leaving 14 bases between the germline ends. The CDR3 protein is CASSFPQLGTNVLTF. DNA for the CDR3: TGCGCCAGCAGCTTCCCTCAGTTAGGGACCAACGTCCTGACTTTC.

This clonotype has ten or more counts. The chain employs TRBV12-3 or TRBV12-4 and TRBJ2-2, with D possibly matching TRBD2 (6 bases). This CDR3 has 11 residues. With 7 bases removed from V and 6 bases from J, the gap between germline ends came to 6 bases. Here the CDR3 reads CASTGAGELFF. The CDR3 coding sequence is TGTGCCAGCACGGGGGCCGGGGAGCTGTTTTTT.

This clonotype occurred many times. This chain links TRBV20-1 with TRBJ2-3; 8 positions agree with TRBD1. Germline V gives CDR1 DFQATT, CDR2 SNEGSKA (reference sequence). The ends lost 6 bases at V and 0 bases at J; junction bases unmatched: 11. CDR3 length: 16 amino acids. CDR3 region: CSAPRDRDRSTDTQYF. The CDR3 coding sequence is TGCAGTGCCCCAAGGGACCGGGACAGGAGCACAGATACGCAGTATTTT.

This clonotype has ten or more counts. This chain links TRBV20-1 with TRBJ2-5; unclear D gene. Germline V gene data show CDR1 as DFQATT and CDR2 as SNEGSKA (reference sequence). The CDR3 totals 14 residues. Deletions cut 2 bases from V and 5 bases from J, with 15 bases between. The DNA for the CDR3 is TGCAGTGCTAGAAGCGAACCCCCGCGGGAGACCCAGTACTTC. It encodes CSARSEPPRETQYF.